A single sample is the source of the 14 T cell receptor beta chains below, sequenced in a study of T cell repertoires in aging, cancer and after chemotherapy. Amplification of TCR beta used genomic DNA extracted from peripheral blood. Rearranged V-D-J TRB sequences were amplified with a mixed TRB-A/B primer pool. TCRdb redid the calling of the multiplex PCR reads with MiXCR, one entry per CDR3 protein. The sample includes roughly 6,200 distinct CDR3 sequences, 25% to 30% of them seen just once. The sample comprised blood. These receptors all stem from a human donor in good health.

By share, this clonotype ranks as medium-sized. The chain links TRBV20-1 to TRBJ2-4; 9 bases fit TRBD1. CDR1 is DFQATT and CDR2 is SNEGSKA in the germline V gene (reference sequence). The length of the CDR3 is 14 residues. V trimming: 6 bases; J trimming: 6 bases; junction bases outside the gene matches: 9. The CDR3 sequence is CSAPTPGQGNIQYF. CDR3 DNA sequence: TGCAGTGCCCCCACCCCGGGACAGGGAAACATTCAGTACTTC.

The chain has TRBV4-1 and TRBJ2-3, with 7 bases identical to TRBD1. The germline V gene has CDR1 MGHRA and CDR2 YSYEKL. The trim removed 4 bases at V and 6 bases at J, leaving 10 bases unmatched. The CDR3 extends over 15 amino acids. The CDR3 region is CASSLKGGYGDTQYF. DNA for the CDR3: TGCGCCAGCAGCCTAAAAGGGGGCTACGGCGATACGCAGTATTTT.

In its sample, this clonotype was seen a few times. The chain has TRBV7-3 and TRBJ1-1; possibly TRBD1 for D (5 bases). CDR3 size: 13 residues. V was cut by 5 bases and J by 1 base, with 8 bases left in between. Germline CDR1 reads SGHTA; CDR2 reads FQGTGA. The CDR3 protein is CASSVDKNTEAFF. CDR3 in DNA: TGTGCCAGCAGCGTGGACAAGAACACTGAAGCTTTCTTT.

In this sample, this clonotype is medium-sized. The V call is TRBV20-1, the J call TRBJ2-7, with a tentative D call TRBD2 (6 bases). Trimming pared 3 bases from V and 3 bases from J, leaving 15 bases between. The CDR3 is made up of 14 amino acids. CDR1 is DFQATT, CDR2 SNEGSKA, per germline (reference sequence). This CDR3 is CSASPSDPNYEQYF. Written as DNA, the CDR3 is TGCAGTGCTAGCCCTAGCGACCCCAACTACGAGCAGTACTTC.

This clonotype was found a few times. V usage is TRBV18 and J usage is TRBJ2-1, with TRBD1 as a possible D gene (5 bases). From germline, CDR1 is KGHSH and CDR2 LQKENI. Trimming left V 3 bases short and J 0 bases short, with 9 bases between. There are 15 residues in the CDR3. The CDR3 reads CASSPQGSSYNEQFF. In DNA, the CDR3 is TGTGCCAGCTCACCGCAGGGAAGCTCCTACAATGAGCAGTTCTTC.

This clonotype is medium-sized by share. The genes are TRBV6-2 or TRBV6-3 and TRBJ2-1, with D perhaps matching TRBD2 (5 bases). CDR1 MNHEY and CDR2 SVGEGT come from the germline V gene. The CDR3 is 15 amino acids. Trimming pared 2 bases from V and 7 bases from J, leaving 15 bases between. CDR3 sequence: CASSYTVGEGNEQFF. Here the CDR3 DNA reads TGTGCCAGCAGTTACACGGTGGGAGAAGGAAATGAGCAGTTCTTC.

Relative to its sample, this clonotype is medium-sized (0.01 to 0.1%). The J gene is TRBJ2-2, the V gene TRBV18; no reliable D call. The CDR3 is made up of 12 amino acids. Trimming pared 4 bases from V and 7 bases from J, leaving 7 bases between. The V gene's germline CDR1 is KGHSH and CDR2 LQKENI. The CDR3 DNA reads as TGTGCCAGCTCACGTGACGGCGGGGAGCTGTTTTTT. Amino acid sequence: CASSRDGGELFF.

In this sample, this clonotype is medium-sized. The CDR3 DNA sequence: TGTGCCAGCAGTCCAAACAGGGGCGGGCAAGAGACCCAGTACTTC. Protein sequence: CASSPNRGGQETQYF. The chain carries TRBV6-2 or TRBV6-3 and TRBJ2-5, with 7 bases fitting TRBD1. This CDR3 region has 15 residues. The V gene end was trimmed by 5 bases and the J gene end by 2 bases; junction bases not matched to a gene: 8. Per the germline V gene, CDR1 is MNHEY and CDR2 is SVGEGT.

By sample share, this clonotype is medium-sized. The rearrangement uses TRBV6-5 and TRBJ2-7; 12 nucleotides match TRBD2. V trimming: 2 bases; J trimming: 6 bases; junction bases outside the gene matches: 2. The V gene's germline CDR1 is MNHEY and CDR2 SVGAGI. This CDR3 contains 14 residues. This chain's CDR3 is CASSYGLAGIEQYV. The DNA for the CDR3 is TGTGCCAGCAGTTACGGACTAGCGGGAATCGAGCAGTACGTC.

The chain uses TRBV5-8 and TRBJ2-3; D gene unclear. Between the trimmed V and J ends, which lost 0 bases and 3 bases, there was a span of 8 bases. CDR3 length equals 14 residues. Germline CDR1 and CDR2: SGHTS and YDEGEE. This CDR3 reads CASSLGVETDTQYF. DNA for the CDR3: TGTGCCAGCAGCTTGGGGGTAGAAACAGATACGCAGTATTTT.

This clonotype showed up just a few times. The chain employs TRBV28 and TRBJ1-5; 10 nucleotides line up with TRBD1. This CDR3 is built from 16 residues. The ends lost 4 bases at V and 4 bases at J; junction bases unmatched: 7. Germline V gives CDR1 MDHEN, CDR2 SYDVKM. DNA for the CDR3: TGTGCCAGCAGTTCCTCGGGACAGGGGAGGAATCAGCCCCAGCATTTT. Translating gives CASSSSGQGRNQPQHF.

This sequence joins TRBV5-1 and TRBJ2-3; D may be TRBD1 (5 bases). CDR3 length: 13 amino acids. In germline, CDR1 is SGHRS, CDR2 YFSETQ. V was clipped by 0 bases and J by 7 bases, with 9 bases between them. CDR3 in DNA: TGCGCCAGCAGCTTGGAGGCAGGGAATACGCAGTATTTT. Its translation: CASSLEAGNTQYF.

As to this clonotype: This may arise from a read error, as a much more abundant clone is one base away. The CDR3, as DNA: TGTGCCAGCATTGGGGGCTGGGGCTCCTACGAGCAGTACGTC. It translates to CASIGGWGSYEQYV. V is TRBV6-1 and J is TRBJ2-7; D possibly corresponds to TRBD1 (6 bases). The germline CDR1 and CDR2 sequences are MNHNS and SASEGT. V was cut by 7 bases and J by 0 bases, with 13 bases left in between. This CDR3 region has 14 residues.

This clonotype was recorded a few times. The chain couples TRBV11-3 to TRBJ2-7, with 7 positions matching TRBD2. CDR1 is SGHNT and CDR2 is YENEEA in the germline V gene. J was trimmed by 6 bases and V by 2 bases; bases with no gene match: 4. CDR3 length: 13 amino acids. Here the CDR3 DNA reads TGTGCCAGCAGCTTACTAGCGGCCTCCGAGCAGTACTTC. Translating it yields CASSLLAASEQYF.